This T cell receptor beta chain was captured by sequencing in a study of T cell responses to AZD1222 COVID-19 vaccine. Turning to the study itself: Second-dose recipients at about 4 or about 12 weeks were treated as one pooled group. The study's findings and limits: Among the donors, most were white British and more were female, and clonal diversity was possibly underestimated. Reportedly, close to half of spike-specific TCRs are directed against unmutated variant regions.

Regarding this clone: Its antigen remains unidentified.

Repertoires were generated with immunoSEQ multiplex PCR, while TCRdb's copy carries only in-frame clones and drops some. Of 90,000 to 150,000 clones in the sample, around 90% were seen once. Germline V gives CDR1 SGDLS, CDR2 YYNGEE. CDR3 size: 14 residues. The V gene lost 0 bases and the J gene lost 6 bases, with 10 bases spanning the gap. The input for sequencing was peripheral blood, taken on day 0 of AZD1222 vaccination. This chain uses TRBV9 with TRBJ2-1; possible D gene TRBD2, 6 bases. The clonotype originates from an adult in good health. CDR3 nucleotide sequence: TGTGCCAGCAGCGTAGACGGGGGAGGCAATGAGCAGTTCTTC. It is translated as CASSVDGGGNEQFF.